This T cell receptor (beta chain) originates from a study of CD8 T cells in ankylosing spondylitis. The germline V gene encodes CDR1 SQVTM and CDR2 ANQGSEA. Trimming pared 4 bases from V and 2 bases from J, leaving 15 bases between. CDR3 length: 14 residues. A single record per CDR3 protein comes from TCRdb applying MiXCR to the 5' RACE reads. This sample has about 130,000 distinct CDR3 sequences, with approximately 13% found just once. The chain is built from TRBV29-1 and TRBJ2-7; D is perhaps TRBD2 (6 bases). The TCR originated in a female donor with ankylosing spondylitis or in good health (not recorded which). Sample: blood, either unsorted or a sorted T cell fraction (not recorded which). The CDR3 here is CSVAAAGSTYEQYF. CDR3 nucleotide sequence: TGCAGCGTTGCTGCTGCCGGGAGTACCTACGAGCAGTACTTC.